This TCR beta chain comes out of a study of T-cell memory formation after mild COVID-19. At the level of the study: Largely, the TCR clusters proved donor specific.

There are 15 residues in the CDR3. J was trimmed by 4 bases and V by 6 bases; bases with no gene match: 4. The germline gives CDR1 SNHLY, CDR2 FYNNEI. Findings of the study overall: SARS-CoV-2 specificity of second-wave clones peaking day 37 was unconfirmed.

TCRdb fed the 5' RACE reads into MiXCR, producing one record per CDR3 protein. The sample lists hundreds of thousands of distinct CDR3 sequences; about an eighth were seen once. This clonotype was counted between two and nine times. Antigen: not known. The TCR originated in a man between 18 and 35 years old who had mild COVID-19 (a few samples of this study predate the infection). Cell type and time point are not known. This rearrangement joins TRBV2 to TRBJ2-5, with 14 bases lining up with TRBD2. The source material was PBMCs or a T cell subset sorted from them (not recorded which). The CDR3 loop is CASRKGTSGGETQYF. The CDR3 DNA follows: TGTGCCAGCAGGAAGGGGACTAGCGGGGGAGAGACCCAGTACTTC. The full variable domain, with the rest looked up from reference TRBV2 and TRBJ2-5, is EPEVTQTPSHQVTQMGQEVILRCVPISNHLYFYWYRQILGQKVEFLVSFYNNEISEKSEIFDDQFSVERPDGSNFTLKIRSTKLEDSAMYFCASRKGTSGGETQYFGPGTRLLVL.